The clone carrying this TCR beta chain has more than one count but fewer than ten. This specimen comes from a study of T-cell memory formation after mild COVID-19. Germline CDR1 reads SEHNR; CDR2 reads FQNEAQ (reference sequence). The CDR3 is made up of 11 amino acids. Trimming pared 6 bases from V and 4 bases from J, leaving 7 bases between. TCRdb re-derived calls from the 5' RACE reads in MiXCR, one entry per CDR3 protein. The table has tens of thousands of distinct CDR3 sequences, about 12% seen once; the top ten hold over 25%. The sequence was collected from an adult woman who had mild COVID-19 (a few samples of this study predate the infection). Cell type and time point are not known. Sample: PBMCs or a T cell subset sorted from them (not recorded which). V gene TRBV7-9 combines with J gene TRBJ2-7; D unresolved. CDR3 DNA sequence: TGTGCCAGCAGGCAGCGATACGAGCAGTACTTC. Translating it yields CASRQRYEQYF.